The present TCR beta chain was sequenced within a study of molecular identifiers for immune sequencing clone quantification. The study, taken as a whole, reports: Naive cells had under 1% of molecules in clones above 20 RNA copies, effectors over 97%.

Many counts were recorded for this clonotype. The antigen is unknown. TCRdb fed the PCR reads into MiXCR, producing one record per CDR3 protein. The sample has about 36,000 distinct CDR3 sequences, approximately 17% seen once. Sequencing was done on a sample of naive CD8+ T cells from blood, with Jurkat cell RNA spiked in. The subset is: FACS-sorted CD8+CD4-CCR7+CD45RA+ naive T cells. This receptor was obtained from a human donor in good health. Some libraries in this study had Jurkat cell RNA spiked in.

CDR3 nucleotides: TGTGCCAGCAGCTTGGTTCCGGCCCATGGCTACACCTTC. Residues: CASSLVPAHGYTF. This chain uses TRBV5-6 with TRBJ1-2; D gene unclear. CDR1 and CDR2 (germline): SGHDT, YYEEEE. The CDR3 extends over 13 amino acids. Between the trimmed V and J ends, which lost 0 bases and 6 bases, there was a span of 9 bases. The whole variable domain, filled in from reference TRBV5-6 and TRBJ1-2, reads DAGVTQSPTHLIKTRGQQVTLRCSPKSGHDTVSWYQQALGQGPQFIFQYYEEEERQRGNFPDRFSGHQFPNYSSELNVNALLLGDSALYLCASSLVPAHGYTFGSGTRLTVV.